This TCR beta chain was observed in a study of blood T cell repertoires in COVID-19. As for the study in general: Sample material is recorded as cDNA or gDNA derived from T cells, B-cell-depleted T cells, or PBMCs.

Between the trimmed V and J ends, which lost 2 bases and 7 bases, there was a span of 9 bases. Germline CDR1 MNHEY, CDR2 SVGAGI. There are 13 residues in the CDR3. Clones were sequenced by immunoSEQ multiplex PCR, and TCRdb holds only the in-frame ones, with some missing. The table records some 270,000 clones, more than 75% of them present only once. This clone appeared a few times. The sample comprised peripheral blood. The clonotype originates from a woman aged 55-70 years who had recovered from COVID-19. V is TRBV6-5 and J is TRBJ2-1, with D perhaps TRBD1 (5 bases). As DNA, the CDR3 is TGTGCCAGCAGTTACCTACAGGCGAATGAGCAGTTCTTC. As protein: CASSYLQANEQFF.